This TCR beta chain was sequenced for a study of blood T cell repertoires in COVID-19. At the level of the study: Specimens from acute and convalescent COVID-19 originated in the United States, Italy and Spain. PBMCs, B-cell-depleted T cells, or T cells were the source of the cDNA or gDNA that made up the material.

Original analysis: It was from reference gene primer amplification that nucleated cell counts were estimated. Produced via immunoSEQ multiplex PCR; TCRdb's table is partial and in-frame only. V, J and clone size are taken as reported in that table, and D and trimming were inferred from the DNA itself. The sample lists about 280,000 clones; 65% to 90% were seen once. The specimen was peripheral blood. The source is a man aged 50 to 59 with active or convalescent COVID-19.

CDR3 DNA sequence: TGTGCCAGCAGCCCCCAGGGCTACTATGGCTACACCTTC. Protein: CASSPQGYYGYTF. The chain is built from TRBV5-6 and TRBJ1-2, with TRBD1 as a possible D gene (5 bases). Per the germline V gene, CDR1 is SGHDT and CDR2 is YYEEEE. The CDR3 has 13 amino acids. V dropped 4 bases and J dropped 3 bases, with 10 bases sitting between them.